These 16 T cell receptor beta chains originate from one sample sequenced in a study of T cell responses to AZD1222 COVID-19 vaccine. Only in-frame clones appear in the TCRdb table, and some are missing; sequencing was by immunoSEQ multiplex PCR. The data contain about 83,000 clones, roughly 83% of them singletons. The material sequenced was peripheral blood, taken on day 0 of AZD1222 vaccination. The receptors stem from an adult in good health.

CDR3 loop: CASSLVRDTIYF. The CDR3 DNA follows: TGTGCCAGCAGCCTGGTACGGGACACCATATATTTT. The chain is built from TRBV9 and TRBJ1-3; D ambiguous. The CDR3 is made up of 12 amino acids. V was clipped by 4 bases and J by 8 bases, with 10 bases between them. Germline-derived CDR1 and CDR2 are SGDLS and YYNGEE.

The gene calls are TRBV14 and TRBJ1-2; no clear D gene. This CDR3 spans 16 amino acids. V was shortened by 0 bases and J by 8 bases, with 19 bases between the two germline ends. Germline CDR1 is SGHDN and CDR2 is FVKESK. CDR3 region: CASSQDVRQVRTGYTF. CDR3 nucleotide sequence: TGTGCCAGCAGCCAAGATGTCCGGCAGGTAAGGACGGGCTACACCTTC. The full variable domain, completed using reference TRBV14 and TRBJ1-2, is EAGVTQFPSHSVIEKGQTVTLRCDPISGHDNLYWYRRVMGKEIKFLLHFVKESKQDESGMPNNRFLAERTGGTYSTLKVQPAELEDSGVYFCASSQDVRQVRTGYTFGSGTRLTVV.

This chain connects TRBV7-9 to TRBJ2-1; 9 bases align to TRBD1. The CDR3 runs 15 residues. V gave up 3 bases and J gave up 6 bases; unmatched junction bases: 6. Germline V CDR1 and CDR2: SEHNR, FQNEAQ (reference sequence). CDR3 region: CASSFRDRESNEQFF. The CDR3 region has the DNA TGTGCCAGCAGCTTCCGGGACAGGGAGAGCAATGAGCAGTTCTTC.

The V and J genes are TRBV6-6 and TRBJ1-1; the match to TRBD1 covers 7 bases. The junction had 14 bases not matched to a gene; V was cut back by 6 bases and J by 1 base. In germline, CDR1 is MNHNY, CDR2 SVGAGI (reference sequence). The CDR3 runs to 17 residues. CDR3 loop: CASSRIRGQLRNTEAFF. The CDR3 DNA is TGTGCCAGCAGCCGAATTAGGGGACAGCTCAGGAACACTGAAGCTTTCTTT.

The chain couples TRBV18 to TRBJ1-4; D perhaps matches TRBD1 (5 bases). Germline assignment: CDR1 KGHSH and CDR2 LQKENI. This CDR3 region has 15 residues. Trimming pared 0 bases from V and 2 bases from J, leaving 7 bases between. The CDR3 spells CASSPPGETNEKLFF. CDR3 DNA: TGTGCCAGCTCACCACCGGGGGAGACTAATGAAAAACTGTTTTTT. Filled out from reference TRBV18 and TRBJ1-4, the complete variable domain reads NAGVMQNPRHLVRRRGQEARLRCSPMKGHSHVYWYRQLPEEGLKFMVYLQKENIIDESGMPKERFSAEFPKEGPSILRIQQVVRGDSAAYFCASSPPGETNEKLFFGSGTQLSVL.

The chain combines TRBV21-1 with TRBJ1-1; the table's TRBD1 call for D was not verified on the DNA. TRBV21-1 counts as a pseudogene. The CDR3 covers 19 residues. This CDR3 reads CASSSRVGRCGQTNTEAFF. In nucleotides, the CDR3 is TGTGCCAGCAGCTCACGGGTGGGTAGGTGCGGACAGACCAACACTGAAGCTTTCTTT.

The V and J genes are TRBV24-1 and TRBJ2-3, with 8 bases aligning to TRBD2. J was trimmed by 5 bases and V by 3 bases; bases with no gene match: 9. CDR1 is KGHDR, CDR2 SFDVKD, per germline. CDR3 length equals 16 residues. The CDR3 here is CATSDPSGGQQDTQYF. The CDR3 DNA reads TGTGCCACCAGTGATCCTTCGGGGGGGCAGCAAGATACGCAGTATTTT.

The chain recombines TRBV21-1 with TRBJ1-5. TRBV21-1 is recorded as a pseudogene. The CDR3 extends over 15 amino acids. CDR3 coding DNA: TGTGCCAGCAGCAAACTCGGACTGAGCAATCAGCCCCAGCATTTT. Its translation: CASSKLGLSNQPQHF.

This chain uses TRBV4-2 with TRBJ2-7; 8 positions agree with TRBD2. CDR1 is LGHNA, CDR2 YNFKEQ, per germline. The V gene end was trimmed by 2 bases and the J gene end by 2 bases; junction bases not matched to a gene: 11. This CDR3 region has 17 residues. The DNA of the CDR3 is TGTGCCAGCAGCCAACCCTTACACACTAGCGGACCCTACGAGCAGTACTTC. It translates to CASSQPLHTSGPYEQYF.

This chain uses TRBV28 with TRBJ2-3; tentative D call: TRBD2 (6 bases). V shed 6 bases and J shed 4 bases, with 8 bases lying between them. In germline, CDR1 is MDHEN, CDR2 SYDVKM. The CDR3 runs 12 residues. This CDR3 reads CASSPGADTQYF. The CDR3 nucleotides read TGTGCCAGCAGCCCGGGGGCAGATACGCAGTATTTT.

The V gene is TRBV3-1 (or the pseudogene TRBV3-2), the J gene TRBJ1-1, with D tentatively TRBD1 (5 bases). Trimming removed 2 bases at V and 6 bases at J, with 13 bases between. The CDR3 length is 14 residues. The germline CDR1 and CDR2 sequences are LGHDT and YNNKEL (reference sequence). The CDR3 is CASSQPPEGSEAFF. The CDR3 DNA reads TGTGCCAGCAGCCAACCGCCAGAGGGGTCTGAAGCTTTCTTT.

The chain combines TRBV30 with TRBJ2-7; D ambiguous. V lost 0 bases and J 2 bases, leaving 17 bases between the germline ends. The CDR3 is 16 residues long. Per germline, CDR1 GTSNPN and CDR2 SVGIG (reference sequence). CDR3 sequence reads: CAWSVPWRAGAYEQYF. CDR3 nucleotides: TGTGCCTGGAGTGTACCCTGGCGCGCTGGGGCCTACGAGCAGTACTTC. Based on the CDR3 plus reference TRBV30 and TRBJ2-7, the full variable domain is SQTIHQWPATLVQPVGSPLSLECTVEGTSNPNLYWYRQAAGRGLQLLFYSVGIGQISSEVPQNLSASRPQDRQFILSSKKLLLSDSGFYLCAWSVPWRAGAYEQYFGPGTRLTVT.

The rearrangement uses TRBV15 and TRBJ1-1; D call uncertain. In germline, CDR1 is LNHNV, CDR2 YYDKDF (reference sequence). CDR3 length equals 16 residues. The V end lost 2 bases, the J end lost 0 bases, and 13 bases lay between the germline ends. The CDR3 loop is CATSRRGGSMNTEAFF. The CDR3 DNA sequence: TGTGCCACCAGCAGACGCGGTGGGAGTATGAACACTGAAGCTTTCTTT.

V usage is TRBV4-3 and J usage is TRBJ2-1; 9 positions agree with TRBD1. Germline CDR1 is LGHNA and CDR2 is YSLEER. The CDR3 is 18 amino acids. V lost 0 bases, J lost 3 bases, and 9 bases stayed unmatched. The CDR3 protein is CASSQEGTGTGNYNEQFF. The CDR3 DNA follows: TGCGCCAGCAGCCAAGAAGGAACCGGGACAGGGAACTACAATGAGCAGTTCTTC.

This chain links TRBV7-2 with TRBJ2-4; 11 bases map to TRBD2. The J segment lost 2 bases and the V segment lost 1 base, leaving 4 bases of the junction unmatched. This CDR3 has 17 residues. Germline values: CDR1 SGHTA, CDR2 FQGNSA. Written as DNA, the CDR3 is TGTGCCAGCAGCTTAGGACTAGCGGGACCGACCAAAAACATTCAGTACTTC. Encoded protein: CASSLGLAGPTKNIQYF.

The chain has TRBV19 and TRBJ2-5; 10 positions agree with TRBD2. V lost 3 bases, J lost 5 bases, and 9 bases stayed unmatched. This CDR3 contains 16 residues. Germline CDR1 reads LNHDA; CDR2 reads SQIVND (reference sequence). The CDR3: CASSIAKRGGRETQYF. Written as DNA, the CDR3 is TGTGCCAGTAGTATTGCGAAGCGGGGGGGCCGGGAGACCCAGTACTTC.